Only a few counts were recorded for the clone carrying this T cell receptor beta chain. The target antigen is unknown. The same CDR3 arises from other DNA sequences in this sample as well. The record originates from a study of shared clonotypes between healthy human individuals. Study results and caveats: Unshared clonotypes carried lower generation probabilities than those common to all four donors. The donor pool, a small one, limited the genetic and exposure-history diversity represented.

Free of recent acute infections or vaccinations, the donors were healthy HIV-negative adults. The authors divided CD4+ cells into CD45RA+ naive and CD45RA-negative memory subsets. V lost 3 bases to trimming and J lost 0 bases, with 8 bases between them. This CDR3 contains 13 residues. Germline CDR1 GTSNPN, CDR2 SVGIG (reference sequence). The data were produced by immunoSEQ multiplex PCR, yet TCRdb's version contains in-frame clones alone and is incomplete. The sample has over 2 million clones; less than 95% are singletons. Sequenced: naive CD4+ T cells from PBMCs. The subset denotes: CD45RA+ positively selected. The TCR sequence derives from a man younger than 30 in good health. Some clones in this sample may be carry-over from other donors' samples. This rearrangement joins TRBV30 to TRBJ1-1; D remains ambiguous. CDR3 residues: CAWSPSLNTEAFF. The CDR3 DNA sequence: TGTGCCTGGAGCCCCAGTCTGAACACTGAAGCTTTCTTT. Drawing the rest from reference TRBV30 and TRBJ1-1, the complete variable domain is SQTIHQWPATLVQPVGSPLSLECTVEGTSNPNLYWYRQAAGRGLQLLFYSVGIGQISSEVPQNLSASRPQDRQFILSSKKLLLSDSGFYLCAWSPSLNTEAFFGQGTRLTVV.